This TCR beta chain was recorded in a study of sequential checkpoint blockade in melanoma. Study overall: First-line arms were nivolumab then ipilimumab, or the reverse, randomized 1:1. Maintenance nivolumab came after either treatment sequence.

This clone has only a few counts. Clones were read by immunoSEQ multiplex PCR, and TCRdb kept only the in-frame ones, dropping some. The table lists 15,000 to 20,000 clones, over 55% of them singletons. V lost 4 bases and J lost 3; bases outside the gene matches: 5. The germline gives CDR1 KGHSH, CDR2 LQKENI. The CDR3 is 15 amino acids. Described treatment: randomized to nivolumab then ipilimumab (arm A) or the reverse (arm B). DNA-damaging chemotherapy had not been given to any patient beforehand. From thawed PBMCs, live CD3+CD8+ cells negative for CD19 and CD56 were sorted. The TCR was taken from a human donor with melanoma. The sample consisted of CD8+ T cells sorted from blood (inferred from file names), taken from a patient given nivolumab and ipilimumab in sequence. The V and J genes are TRBV18 and TRBJ1-4; 7 bases map to TRBD1. CDR3 nucleotide sequence: TGTGCCAGCTCACAAACAGGGGCGGCTAATGAAAAACTGTTTTTT. The encoded protein is CASSQTGAANEKLFF.